The text below deals with one TCR beta chain. The data were taken from a study of OX40 agonist ivuxolimab in advanced cancers. The CDR3 runs to 15 residues. Germline loops: CDR1 SGDLS, CDR2 YYNGEE. V was trimmed by 4 bases and J by 0 bases, leaving 11 bases between them. The method was immunoSEQ multiplex PCR; TCRdb's version includes in-frame clones alone and lacks a portion of them. The sample contains about 62,000 clones, 85% of which appear only once. The rearrangement links TRBV9 to TRBJ2-1; D is uncertain. Specimen: CD4+ or CD8+ T cells sorted from blood, collected in a trial of the OX40 agonist ivuxolimab. The sequence derives from an adult with an advanced solid tumor such as melanoma, head and neck, liver or kidney cancer. The CDR3: CASSYIQSSYNEQFF. The CDR3, as DNA: TGTGCCAGCAGCTACATTCAGAGCTCCTACAATGAGCAGTTCTTC.